This T cell receptor beta chain was observed in a study of cytomegalovirus exposure and HLA in healthy donors. Study-level results: The listing of 150 to 200 TCR beta chains classed them as cytomegalovirus-associated. Rare TCR sequences dominated, though some public TCRs recurred in many donors. A few chains tied to CMV proved CMV antigen-specific in vitro.

Germline values: CDR1 SGHAT, CDR2 FQNNGV. The V gene end was trimmed by 5 bases and the J gene end by 8 bases; junction bases not matched to a gene: 12. This CDR3 has 15 residues. The donors were members of the validation cohort comprising approximately 110 subjects, separate from the approximately 700-subject first cohort. The method was immunoSEQ multiplex PCR; TCRdb's version includes in-frame clones alone and lacks a portion of them. The sample includes roughly 300,000 clones, 85% to 90% of them seen just once. Concerning this clone itself: Antigen: not known.

The sequencing input was PBMCs. This TCR came from a woman between 18 and 30 years old in good health and CMV-seronegative. V usage is TRBV11-2 and J usage is TRBJ1-2; 9 nucleotides align to TRBD1. CDR3: CASSTDRGSMEGYTF. In nucleotides, the CDR3 is TGTGCCAGCAGCACAGACAGGGGGAGCATGGAAGGCTACACCTTC.